Each of the 24 T cell receptor beta chains below was sequenced from the same sample in a study of OX40 agonist ivuxolimab in advanced cancers. The library was obtained by the immunoSEQ multiplex PCR assay. TCRdb's version of the immuneACCESS table is confined to in-frame rearrangements and falls short of the full clone set. An unresolved V gene accounts for under half of the shortfall where checked; the remainder is of unknown origin. The sample table records about 64,000 clones; approximately 84% of these occur just once. The top ten clones comprise about 3% of the sample. The source was CD4+ or CD8+ T cells sorted from blood, collected in a trial of the OX40 agonist ivuxolimab. These receptors all come from an adult with an advanced solid tumor such as melanoma, head and neck, liver or kidney cancer.

The chain carries TRBV9 and TRBJ1-1, with D uncertain. V was shortened by 0 bases and J by 1 base, with 10 bases between the two germline ends. In germline, CDR1 is SGDLS, CDR2 YYNGEE. This CDR3 contains 15 residues. Written as DNA, the CDR3 is TGTGCCAGCAGCGTAGGTGACAACTCGAACACTGAAGCTTTCTTT. Protein product: CASSVGDNSNTEAFF.

J is TRBJ2-1 and V is TRBV18; D not certain. From germline, CDR1 is KGHSH and CDR2 LQKENI. The CDR3 sequence is 14 residues long. V lost 3 bases, J lost 5 bases, and 11 bases lay in between. CDR3 residues: CASSPERLDNEQFF. The CDR3 DNA sequence: TGTGCCAGCTCACCGGAAAGACTCGACAATGAGCAGTTCTTC.

The V gene is TRBV28, the J gene TRBJ1-1; D call uncertain. Germline V gives CDR1 MDHEN, CDR2 SYDVKM. The CDR3 length is 13 residues. V shed 6 bases and J shed 1 base, with 9 bases lying between them. CDR3 nucleotide sequence: TGTGCCAGCAGGGCCCTGACGAACACTGAAGCTTTCTTT. This gives the protein CASRALTNTEAFF.

The V and J genes are TRBV19 and TRBJ2-1; a possible D gene is TRBD2 (5 bases). CDR3 length equals 16 residues. CDR1 and CDR2 from the germline V gene are LNHDA and SQIVND (reference sequence). The V and J ends lost 6 bases and 0 bases respectively, with 15 bases between them. CDR3 DNA: TGTGCCAGTAGGCGACTAAGCGGAGGCTCCTACAATGAGCAGTTCTTC. It specifies CASRRLSGGSYNEQFF. The whole variable domain, remainder taken from reference TRBV19 and TRBJ2-1, is DGGITQSPKYLFRKEGQNVTLSCEQNLNHDAMYWYRQDPGQGLRLIYYSQIVNDFQKGDIAEGYSVSREKKESFPLTVTSAQKNPTAFYLCASRRLSGGSYNEQFFGPGTRLTVL.

V is TRBV5-4 and J is TRBJ2-2; D is tentatively TRBD1 or TRBD2 (6 bases each). Between the trimmed V and J ends, which lost 1 base and 5 bases, there was a span of 12 bases. CDR1 and CDR2 from the germline V gene are SGHNT and YYREEE (reference sequence). The CDR3 contains 15 residues. CDR3 region: CASSLMGGSTGELFF. In nucleotides, the CDR3 is TGTGCCAGCAGCTTGATGGGGGGCTCAACCGGGGAGCTGTTTTTT.

By share, this clone ranks as medium-sized. CDR3 nucleotides: TGCGCCAGCAGCCAAATCTCGGGACCCCAGCATTTT. This codes for CASSQISGPQHF. V gene TRBV4-1 combines with J gene TRBJ1-5; D not certain. Trimming left V 2 bases short and J 10 bases short, with 9 bases between. This CDR3 contains 12 residues. Germline-derived CDR1 and CDR2 are MGHRA and YSYEKL.

This clone was picked up one time. The gene calls are TRBV10-2 and TRBJ2-3, with D possibly being TRBD1 or TRBD2 (5 bases each). V was pared by 9 bases and J by 2 bases, with 15 bases between. The CDR3 consists of 14 residues. Germline V gene data show CDR1 as WSHSY and CDR2 as SAAADI. The CDR3, as DNA: TGCGCCAGTCGGGACCAGGCTACCACAGATACGCAGTATTTT. Its protein product is CASRDQATTDTQYF.

The chain joins TRBV30 to TRBJ1-1; D call uncertain. The CDR3 consists of 13 residues. CDR1 is GTSNPN and CDR2 is SVGIG in the germline V gene (reference sequence). Trimming took off 2 bases at V and 0 bases at J, with 7 bases between the two ends. CDR3 sequence: CAWSPHMNTEAFF. DNA of the CDR3: TGTGCCTGGAGTCCCCATATGAACACTGAAGCTTTCTTT.

The rearrangement uses TRBV5-4 and TRBJ2-5, with 10 bases that match TRBD2. There are 16 residues in the CDR3. After removal of 4 bases from V and 1 base from J, the junction contained 7 bases not matched to a gene. Germline V CDR1 and CDR2: SGHNT, YYREEE (reference sequence). CDR3 sequence (DNA): TGTGCCAGCAGCGCCGGACTAGCGGTTGTCCAAGAGACCCAGTACTTC. Protein: CASSAGLAVVQETQYF.

The genes are TRBV7-9 and TRBJ1-4, with 7 bases aligning to TRBD1. The CDR3 covers 14 residues. V shed 4 bases, J shed 5 bases, and the junction held 4 bases outside the gene matches. Germline V gene data show CDR1 as SEHNR and CDR2 as FQNEAQ (reference sequence). The CDR3 DNA reads as TGTGCCAGCAGCTCCGGGACAGCGAATGAAAAACTGTTTTTT. The encoded protein is CASSSGTANEKLFF.

The rearrangement uses TRBV6-1 and TRBJ1-1, with a possible D match to TRBD1 (5 bases). V gave up 4 bases and J gave up 0 bases, with 12 bases separating them. The CDR3 length is 15 residues. The germline CDR1 and CDR2 sequences are MNHNS and SASEGT. CDR3 bases: TGTGCCAGCAGTGCGGGGCGCGCAATGAACACTGAAGCTTTCTTT. Protein product: CASSAGRAMNTEAFF.

The V gene is TRBV6-4, the J gene TRBJ1-1, with a possible D match to TRBD1 (6 bases). V was pared by 6 bases and J by 1 base, with 18 bases between. The CDR3 spans 16 residues. Germline V gene data show CDR1 as MRHNA and CDR2 as SNTAGT. The CDR3 sequence: CASSSRTGRENTEAFF. The CDR3 region has the DNA TGTGCCAGCAGCTCCAGAACAGGGCGCGAGAACACTGAAGCTTTCTTT.

This sequence joins TRBV5-4 and TRBJ2-1; TRBD2 aligns across 13 bases. Germline loops: CDR1 SGHNT, CDR2 YYREEE (reference sequence). J gave up 6 bases and V 2 bases, and 5 bases lay outside the gene matches. This CDR3 spans 16 amino acids. The CDR3 DNA reads as TGTGCCAGCAGCTTTCCCGGGACTAGCGGGATCAATGAGCAGTTCTTC. This encodes CASSFPGTSGINEQFF.

The chain couples TRBV15 to TRBJ2-2; D uncertain. V gave up 5 bases and J gave up 0 bases, with 7 bases separating them. The CDR3 extends over 14 amino acids. Germline V gene lookup returns CDR1 LNHNV and CDR2 YYDKDF (reference sequence). CDR3 coding DNA: TGTGCCACCAGCCGCGTCCCGAACACCGGGGAGCTGTTTTTT. It specifies CATSRVPNTGELFF.

The V call is TRBV29-1, the J call TRBJ2-7; TRBD2 might be the D (6 bases). The CDR3 is made up of 13 amino acids. V was shortened by 5 bases and J by 4 bases, with 15 bases between the two germline ends. Per the germline V gene, CDR1 is SQVTM and CDR2 is ANQGSEA. Here the CDR3 reads CSVPRDGGYEQYF. The CDR3 nucleotides are TGCAGCGTTCCCCGGGACGGGGGATACGAGCAGTACTTC.

The genes are TRBV9 and TRBJ1-6, with D possibly being TRBD1 (5 bases). The CDR3 length is 16 residues. Germline CDR1 reads SGDLS; CDR2 reads YYNGEE. V was clipped by 3 bases and J by 7 bases, with 17 bases between them. DNA for the CDR3: TGTGCCAGCAGCGCACCAACGGGACGTAACAATTCACCCCTCCACTTT. Protein product: CASSAPTGRNNSPLHF.

J is TRBJ1-1 and V is TRBV4-3, with 8 bases fitting TRBD1. V trimming: 4 bases; J trimming: 11 bases; junction bases outside the gene matches: 12. Germline V gene sequence: CDR1 LGHNA, CDR2 YSLEER. This CDR3 has 14 amino acids. The CDR3 DNA sequence: TGCGCCAGCAGCCGGGGACAGGCCGAAGGTTCGGCTTTCTTT. Amino acid sequence: CASSRGQAEGSAFF.

In its sample, this clone was seen a few times. This sequence joins TRBV10-2 and TRBJ2-7; 9 bases map to TRBD1. The germline V gene has CDR1 WSHSY and CDR2 SAAADI. Trimming at V came to 5 bases and at J to 2 bases, leaving 16 bases not matched to a gene. The CDR3 runs to 18 residues. CDR3 in DNA: TGCGCCAGCAGTCTGCCCCGGGACAGGGTTTTGCTAGCCTACGAGCAGTACTTC. This sequence encodes CASSLPRDRVLLAYEQYF.

The chain combines TRBV28 with TRBJ1-1; tentative D call: TRBD1 (6 bases). CDR3 size: 17 residues. V lost 4 bases to trimming and J lost 0 bases, with 18 bases between them. CDR1 MDHEN and CDR2 SYDVKM come from the germline V gene. The CDR3 is CASSSSEGGGMNTEAFF. CDR3 coding DNA: TGTGCCAGCAGTTCATCAGAGGGGGGCGGAATGAACACTGAAGCTTTCTTT.

This chain connects TRBV4-1 to TRBJ1-2; 9 bases are a match to TRBD1. The junction had 0 bases not matched to a gene; V was cut back by 3 bases and J by 4 bases. Germline V CDR1 and CDR2: MGHRA, YSYEKL. CDR3 length equals 13 residues. DNA of the CDR3: TGCGCCAGCAGCCAGGGACAGGGCTATGGCTACACCTTC. It codes for CASSQGQGYGYTF.

CDR3 protein: CASSWTGENTGELFF. Written as DNA, the CDR3 is TGTGCCAGCTCGTGGACAGGGGAGAACACCGGGGAGCTGTTTTTT. This chain links TRBV18 with TRBJ2-2; the match to TRBD1 covers 9 bases. V gave up 6 bases and J gave up 1 base; unmatched junction bases: 3. This CDR3 is built from 15 residues. Germline CDR1 KGHSH, CDR2 LQKENI.

The chain carries TRBV29-1 and TRBJ2-7, with TRBD1 identical over 8 bases. Unmatched junction bases numbered 5, after V lost 4 bases and J lost 3 bases. CDR3 length: 13 amino acids. Per the germline V gene, CDR1 is SQVTM and CDR2 is ANQGSEA. CDR3 in amino acids: CSVVRQGSYEQYF. The CDR3 coding sequence is TGCAGCGTTGTCCGACAGGGGAGCTACGAGCAGTACTTC.

The chain recombines TRBV11-2 with TRBJ2-5, with 10 bases matching TRBD1. This CDR3 is 14 amino acids long. V lost 3 bases to trimming and J lost 5 bases; unmatched junction nucleotides: 3. Germline V gene sequence: CDR1 SGHAT, CDR2 FQNNGV. The CDR3 spells CASSFGTGDETQYF. The CDR3 DNA reads as TGTGCCAGCAGCTTTGGGACAGGGGATGAGACCCAGTACTTC.

V gene TRBV4-1 combines with J gene TRBJ2-1, with D maybe TRBD2 (5 bases). CDR1 and CDR2 from the germline V gene are MGHRA and YSYEKL. This CDR3 contains 16 residues. The V gene lost 0 bases and the J gene lost 1 base, with 10 bases spanning the gap. The CDR3 region has the DNA TGCGCCAGCAGCCAAGATATAAGGAGGTCCTACAATGAGCAGTTCTTC. It codes for CASSQDIRRSYNEQFF.